This TCR beta chain was observed in a study of neurological immune-mediated disorders (dated by TCRdb to the late 2010s). The study in broad terms: The study compared peripheral blood TCR-beta repertoires of HTLV-I-associated myelopathy (HAM/TSP) patients, multiple sclerosis patients and healthy controls using UMI-based sequencing. The cohort was made up of about 66 subjects, consisting of around 14 HAM/TSP patients, some 35 multiple sclerosis patients and around 20 healthy controls. The 85 to 110 TCR-beta libraries included longitudinal samples, technical triplicates and paired sorted CD4+ and CD8+ T-cell subsets alongside PBMC samples.

Sorted-subset TCR libraries were prepared from approximately 1 million sorted CD4+ or CD8+ T cells. PBMCs were separated from peripheral blood using Ficoll-Hypaque density gradient centrifugation and then cryopreserved in liquid nitrogen. Paired sorted CD4+ and CD8+ subsets came from healthy controls, HAM/TSP patients and MS patients. What the study reported, not specific to this receptor: TCR clonal expansion was highest in HAM/TSP patients and lowest in MS patients, with MS patients falling below even healthy controls. No identical CDR3 amino acid sequences were shared among expanded clones across subjects, suggesting private TCR-beta repertoires in all groups.

This clonotype has a count of ten or more. Its binding antigen is unknown. Base qualities are not recorded, but no much larger clone differs from it by a single base. cDNA synthesis used template-switch 5'RACE with a primer carrying a 10-nucleotide random unique molecular identifier tagging each TCR transcript. Every sequencing run covered 15-18 subjects and yielded more than 160 million TCR-beta sequences. Total RNA was extracted with the RNeasy kit. TCR-beta VDJ regions were amplified with primers for the TCR constant region and the 5'RACE anchor, using the KAPA Real-time Library Amplification kit. Sample indexes and Illumina adaptors were added in a first PCR, and a second PCR then increased library yield. After Ampure bead purification, the roughly 650 bp TCR product was size-selected on a 2% E-gel SizeSelection system. Before pooling, library quality was assessed on a Bioanalyzer, concentration was determined with Qubit, and library quantification was performed with the Kapa Library Quantification kit. Paired-end 2 x 150 bp sequencing of the libraries was performed on an Illumina HiSeq 2500. To increase sequence diversity, roughly 23-30% phiX was spiked into each library pool. Regarding the original processing steps: Quality-filtered reads were processed with the UMI-based MiGEC pipeline, and over 90% of raw TCR sequences were removed by the MiGEC pipeline during error correction. VDJ genes were aligned to IMGT germline references, and each clonotype was defined by a unique CDR3 amino acid sequence together with V-J genes. Clonal expansion, Shannon diversity, and CDR3 relatedness (CalcPairwiseDistances, ClusterSamples) were evaluated with VDJtools, and phylogenetic trees were built with CLCbio workbench. Clones with at least 8 unique UMIs were defined as expanded, with this threshold being based on coefficient-of-variation modelling across technical triplicates. TCRdb redid the processing of the public reads, applying fastp at Q25 and MiXCR, and retained in-frame beta chains. Every distinct CDR3 protein forms one entry, paired with its most common genes and DNA. The V and J calls follow TCRdb's processing rather than the paper's. For this sample there are about 19,000 distinct CDR3 sequences; approximately 7.8% appear just once. The ten largest account for 17% of the sample.

Taken from cysteine to phenylalanine, the CDR3 has 14 residues. Only the CDR3 part of the read is kept: 42 bases, read in frame from the first base. Relative to germline, V is 3 bases shorter and J is 2 bases shorter, with 10 bases between their ends. CDR1 SQVTM and CDR2 ANQGSEA were looked up in the germline V gene. The V and J genes are TRBV29-1 and TRBJ1-4, with no confident D gene call. The material sequenced was CD8+ T cells from blood. This TCR was recovered from a woman aged 25 to 39 with HTLV-1-associated myelopathy (HAM/TSP). The CDR3 reads as follows: CSVEVLSTNEKLFF. In nucleotides, the sequence is TGCAGCGTTGAGGTTCTCTCCACTAATGAAAAACTGTTTTTT.